This T cell receptor (beta chain) is drawn from a study of blood T cell repertoires in COVID-19. Study-level background: Specimens from acute and convalescent COVID-19 originated in the United States, Italy and Spain. T cells, B-cell-depleted T cells, or PBMCs supplied cDNA or gDNA.

Source study methods: Counts of nucleated cells, estimated from reference gene primer amplification, were obtained. Libraries were prepared by immunoSEQ multiplex PCR; TCRdb keeps only in-frame clonotypes and omits some of them. The V and J calls and the clone size are those of that table, but D and trimming were determined from the DNA. Of 120,000 to 150,000 clones listed, approximately 85% are singletons. The CDR3 covers 16 residues. Germline CDR1 and CDR2: SQVTM and ANQGSEA. Trimming removed 7 bases from V and 4 bases from J, with 22 bases in between. Source material: peripheral blood. The V and J genes are TRBV29-1 and TRBJ2-2; D possibly corresponds to TRBD1 (5 bases). The clonotype was recovered from a man aged 50-60 years with acute or convalescent COVID-19. The CDR3 nucleotides read TGCAGCGCGGCCCGGCTAGGGGTTAAAGGCACCGGGGAGCTGTTTTTT. This sequence encodes CSAARLGVKGTGELFF.